This T cell receptor beta chain was obtained from a study of blood T cells in healthy people across ages (dated by TCRdb to the mid-2010s). About the full investigation: In model experiments, template switching captured about one uniquely barcoded TCR beta cDNA molecule for every two T cells. Age-related changes in TCR beta repertoire diversity were measured in the study by deep sequencing normalized with unique cDNA molecular identifiers. Four age groups were formed from the donors: young (average around 15 years), middle-aged (more than 35), aged (over 55) and long-lived (around 82). To avoid experimental bias, donors of different ages were spread randomly across the sequencing lanes. Two additional independent replicas of 1 million unique cDNA reads from the same blood draw were analyzed for two donors (one aged 18 to 30 and one aged 80 or older).

Here is what the overall study found, with its caveats: A strong correlation was found between observed TCR beta diversity and the percentage of naive T cells measured by flow cytometry. Observed TCR beta diversity per million T cells fell roughly linearly with age, and a significant reduction was already apparent by age about 43. Total diversity estimates from one million sequenced T cells were considered lower bounds and underestimates. Compared with the aged group, the long-lived group had more naive CD4+ T cells, fewer expanded clones and increased TCR diversity, a pattern suggesting age selection. Conclusive comparison of naive and antigen-experienced compartments was prevented by the profiling of bulk unsorted PBMCs. Donor CMV infection status was unknown, potentially confounding age-related changes in expanded clonotypes.

The library was produced with 5' RACE. Reads for this sample came from an Illumina HiSeq 2500. A second roughly 7 to 11 cycle PCR used a sample-barcoded 5' primer and a J-beta primer mix. Each TCR beta cDNA molecule received a unique molecular identifier from a template-switch 5' adaptor carrying 12 random nucleotides. Each sample yielded at least 2.5 million CDR3-containing paired-end reads. First-strand cDNA was synthesized from all RNA with the Mint cDNA synthesis kit, primed by a TRBC-specific oligonucleotide. Following uracil-DNA glycosylase treatment, all cDNA underwent a first 18-cycle PCR with the universal primers M1SS and BC2_uni_R. The authors processed their data as follows. Each sample was normalized by randomly selecting 1 million high-quality reads, each carrying a distinct molecular identifier. Instead of being binned into consensus sequences, reads with shared molecular identifiers were discarded. MiTCR, with a Q25 quality threshold and the strictest error-elimination algorithm, was used for CDR3 identification, clonotype clustering and error correction. A nonparametric unseen species model using Euler transformation provided a lower-bound estimate of total TCR beta diversity. The public reads were run again by TCRdb, first through fastp at Q25 and then through MiXCR, and only productive beta chains were kept. Each CDR3 protein appears once, grouped with its most common genes and DNA. Clone size and V and J calls follow TCRdb, not the original study. Here the sample has about 1.8 million distinct CDR3 sequences; roughly 50% occur a single time. The ten largest clones add up to approximately 2.1% of the sample.

The 39 donors, aged 6 to 90 years, were systemically healthy Caucasian individuals from Russia. Each donor gave approximately 9.3 milliliters of peripheral blood, collected into EDTA-treated Vacutainer tubes. Ficoll-Paque density-gradient centrifugation was used to isolate PBMCs, with at least 7 million obtained per sample. Trizol reagent was used to extract total RNA from PBMCs, with at least 5 micrograms per sample. For every donor, an aliquot of PBMCs went through flow cytometry to measure the percentages of naive CD45RAhigh/CD27high T cells. Turning to this clonotype: Its binding antigen is unknown. No base qualities exist here, and no much larger clone lies one base off it.

This receptor was identified in a middle-aged woman in good health. Sequenced: blood.

The DNA reads TGTGCCAGCAGCTCATCCCAGGGTTTCGGCTATGGCTACACCTTC. The resulting protein is CASSSSQGFGYGYTF. This chain joins TRBV7-2 to TRBJ1-2; 5 matching bases give a weak D call of TRBD1. As encoded in the germline V gene, CDR1 is SGHTA while CDR2 is FQGNSA. From the cysteine up to the phenylalanine, the CDR3 has a length of 15 residues. Here the CDR3 DNA is all that survives: 45 bases in frame from base 1. The V and J ends are trimmed by 4 bases and 4 bases, leaving 16 bases between them. With the rest looked up from the reference TRBV7-2 and TRBJ1-2 genes rather than sequenced, the full variable domain is GAGVSQSPSNKVTEKGKDVELRCDPISGHTALYWYRQSLGQGLEFLIYFQGNSAPDKSGLPSDRFSAERTGGSVSTLTIQRTQQEDSAVYLCASSSSQGFGYGYTFGSGTRLTVV.